These T cell receptor beta chains were read from a single sample in a study of regulatory T cells in long-lasting Graves disease. One entry per CDR3 protein results from TCRdb running MiXCR on the multiplex PCR reads. The sample includes about 560,000 distinct CDR3 sequences, about 15% of them seen just once. This sample also belongs to another study, concerning T cells in Graves' hyperthyroidism and ophthalmopathy.

The sequenced sample was peripheral blood mononuclear cells (PBMCs), obtained at new diagnosis, from a patient treated with antithyroid drugs. These receptors all come from a man younger than 30 with Graves disease. The CDR3 runs from the conserved cysteine through the conserved F or W. Fields, in order: clone size, V gene, J gene, D gene, CDR3 DNA, CDR3 protein. The D gene is left open where the match is weak. Where a row states a size, it is once, few, many or the class of an expanded clone; other rows omit it.

many	TRBV27	TRBJ2-7	TRBD2	TGTGCCAGCAGTTTCGGGAGCGGGAGCTCCTACGAGCAGTACTTC	CASSFGSGSSYEQYF
-	TRBV11-2	TRBJ2-1	TRBD2	TGTGCCAGCAGCCTACCGGGACTAGCGAACTACAATGAGCAGTTCTTC	CASSLPGLANYNEQFF
-	TRBV20-1	TRBJ2-1	TRBD2	TGCAGTGCTGGGGCGACTAGCGGGAGGCCCAATGAGCAGTTCTTC	CSAGATSGRPNEQFF
few	TRBV5-1	TRBJ2-4	-	TGCGCCAGCAGCTTGGGCGGCCTAACGAGTCCCAAAAACATTCAGTACTTC	CASSLGGLTSPKNIQYF
-	TRBV7-3	TRBJ2-3	-	TGTGCCAGCAGCTTAGGGGTTCCGACGGCGAATACGCAGTATTTT	CASSLGVPTANTQYF
-	TRBV3-1	TRBJ1-3	-	TGTGCCAGCAGCGAAGGGTGGGGGACCGGAAACACCATATATTTT	CASSEGWGTGNTIYF
-	TRBV2	TRBJ2-2	TRBD1	TGTGCCAGCAGCTGGGACAGGGGAAACACCGGGGAGCTGTTTTTT	CASSWDRGNTGELFF
few	TRBV5-1	TRBJ2-7	-	TGCGCCAGCAGCTTGGTAGTATCCAACTACGAGCAGTACTTC	CASSLVVSNYEQYF
many	TRBV28	TRBJ2-3	TRBD1	TGTGCCAGCAGTTCGGACAGGGGGATCGGGTCAGATACGCAGTATTTT	CASSSDRGIGSDTQYF
many	TRBV9	TRBJ1-5	TRBD1	TGTGCCAGCAGTCGGGGGACAGGGGTGAATCAGCCCCAGCATTTT	CASSRGTGVNQPQHF
many	TRBV6-5	TRBJ2-7	-	TGTGCCAGCAGTTACCCGGACGGGTACGAGCAGTACTTC	CASSYPDGYEQYF
-	TRBV5-5	TRBJ1-1	-	TGTGCCAGCAGCTCGCCGGGGGCTGGTGGCACTGAAGCTTTCTTT	CASSSPGAGGTEAFF
-	TRBV5-1	TRBJ2-6	TRBD1	TGCGCCAGCAGCTTGGAATCGGGACAGGGACGCTTGGCTGGGGCCAACGTCCTGACTTTC	CASSLESGQGRLAGANVLTF
-	TRBV9	TRBJ2-2	TRBD2	TGTGCCAGCAGCGTAGTAGCTAGCGGGAGCTCCGGGGAGCTGTTTTTT	CASSVVASGSSGELFF
many	TRBV5-1	TRBJ2-7	-	TGCGCCAGCAGGGTGAGTTACGGCTGGGCTTACGAGCAGTACTTC	CASRVSYGWAYEQYF
-	TRBV29-1	TRBJ2-5	TRBD2	TGCAGCGTTGACCGACCGGGACTAGCGGGACGGAACCGGGGAGAGACCCAGTACTTC	CSVDRPGLAGRNRGETQYF
few	TRBV4-1	TRBJ1-5	-	TGCGCCAGCAGCGAAAGGACTGGGCCCCAGCATTTT	CASSERTGPQHF
many	TRBV20-1	TRBJ1-1	-	TGCAGTGCTTTGAGGGGCCCCGGGACTGAAGCTTTCTTT	CSALRGPGTEAFF
many	TRBV3-1	TRBJ1-2	-	TGTGCCAGCAGCTCAGCGGCGGGCTACACCTTC	CASSSAAGYTF
many	TRBV28	TRBJ2-7	-	TGTGCCAGCAGTTTGCTGGCGGAGGGGGGGGAGCAGTACTTC	CASSLLAEGGEQYF
-	TRBV4-2	TRBJ1-5	TRBD1	TGTGCCAGCAGCCCGGAGACAGGGAATCAGCCCCAGCATTTT	CASSPETGNQPQHF
many	TRBV18	TRBJ2-5	TRBD2	TGTGCCAGCTCAAGTCCGGGACTAGCGGTCCAAGAGACCCAGTACTTC	CASSSPGLAVQETQYF
-	TRBV16	TRBJ1-6	-	TGTGCCAGCAGCCCCCGACTTAGGCGTGATTCACCCCTCCACTTT	CASSPRLRRDSPLHF
few	TRBV7-3	TRBJ2-3	-	TGTGCCAGCAGCCAAAGCCGGGATCCAGATACGCAGTATTTT	CASSQSRDPDTQYF
many	TRBV12-3/TRBV12-4	TRBJ2-7	-	TGTGCCAGCAGTTTAGACAGGGCGTCTCACGAGCAGTACTTC	CASSLDRASHEQYF
-	TRBV5-8	TRBJ1-1	-	TGTGCCAGCAGCCGGGGGAGGGCTCGGGCTGAAGCTTTCTTT	CASSRGRARAEAFF
many	TRBV9	TRBJ1-1	TRBD1	TGTGCCAGCAGCGCCGGACAGGGTGTCGGCACTGAAGCTTTCTTT	CASSAGQGVGTEAFF
once	TRBV28	TRBJ2-3	-	TGTGCCAGCAGTCCGGATCTTACTAGCACAGATACGCAGTATTTT	CASSPDLTSTDTQYF
-	TRBV30	TRBJ2-7	-	TGTGCCTGGAGTTACGGGAATTCTGTCGAGTACTTC	CAWSYGNSVEYF
-	TRBV7-8	TRBJ1-2	TRBD1	TGTGCCAGCAGCTTGGTGGACAGGGGCGGCTACACCTTC	CASSLVDRGGYTF
few	TRBV7-9	TRBJ2-3	TRBD1	TGTGCCAGCAGCTCGTCTCAGGGGGCGGTACACACAGATACGCAGTATTTT	CASSSSQGAVHTDTQYF
few	TRBV11-1	TRBJ2-7	TRBD1	TGTGCCAGCAGCCCAGACAGGGGGCCGTTCGACGAGCAGTACTTC	CASSPDRGPFDEQYF
-	TRBV2	TRBJ1-3	TRBD1	TGTGCCAGCAGCGAAGACAGGGGAAGAAACACCATATATTTT	CASSEDRGRNTIYF
many	TRBV30	TRBJ2-7	-	TGTGCCTGGAGTGTAGGGTACGAGCAGTACTTC	CAWSVGYEQYF
-	TRBV3-1	TRBJ2-4	-	TGTGCCAGCAGCACAGACCCGAAGGGGGCCAAAAACATTCAGTACTTC	CASSTDPKGAKNIQYF
-	TRBV28	TRBJ1-6	-	TGTGCCAGCAGTTTGGCGGACGCCATCGGGACCCACTTT	CASSLADAIGTHF